This T cell receptor beta chain was identified during a study of PD-1 blockade in classical Hodgkin lymphoma. V lost 7 bases, J lost 2 bases, and 6 bases stayed unmatched. The CDR3 loop spans 14 amino acids. Germline V gives CDR1 MNHEY, CDR2 SVGAGI. After autologous stem cell transplantation all patients relapsed, and prior brentuximab vedotin exposure differed between cohorts. The protocol was immunoSEQ multiplex PCR, while the TCRdb copy is restricted to in-frame clones and leaves out a portion. The data hold tens of thousands of clones, with around 90% observed a single time. The TCR originated in a human donor with classical Hodgkin lymphoma. This material consisted of peripheral blood mononuclear cells (PBMCs), taken at baseline. The chain is built from TRBV6-5 and TRBJ2-5; 8 bases agree with TRBD2. DNA of the CDR3: TGTGCCAGCAAAAGACTAGCGTCACAAGAGACCCAGTACTTC. Its translation: CASKRLASQETQYF.